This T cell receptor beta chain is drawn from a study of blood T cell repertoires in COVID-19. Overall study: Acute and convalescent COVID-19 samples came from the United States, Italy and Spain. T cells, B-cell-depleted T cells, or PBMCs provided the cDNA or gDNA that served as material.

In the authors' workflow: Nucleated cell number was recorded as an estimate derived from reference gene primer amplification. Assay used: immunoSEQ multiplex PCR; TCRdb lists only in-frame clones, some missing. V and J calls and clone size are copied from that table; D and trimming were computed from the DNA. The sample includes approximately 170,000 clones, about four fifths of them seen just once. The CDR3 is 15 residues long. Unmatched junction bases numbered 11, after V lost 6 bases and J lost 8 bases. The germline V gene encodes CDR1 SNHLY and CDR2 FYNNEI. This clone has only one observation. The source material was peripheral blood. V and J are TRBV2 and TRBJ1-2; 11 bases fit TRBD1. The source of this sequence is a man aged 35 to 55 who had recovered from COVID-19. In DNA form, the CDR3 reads TGTGCCAGCAGCGATACGCGGACAGGGGGCAGGGGCTACACCTTC. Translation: CASSDTRTGGRGYTF.